This passage covers 8 T cell receptor beta chains from one sample sequenced in a study of beta chain features in type 1 diabetes. Findings and limits, study-wide: Type 1 diabetes patients showed a moderate but significant shortening of TCRB CDR3s in all four CD4+ subsets.

The whole isolated RNA underwent reverse transcription, so sequencing captured expressed TCRB transcripts. Measured with immunoSEQ multiplex PCR; TCRdb has only the in-frame clones, and not every one. Counted here are approximately 250,000 clones, roughly a quarter occurring once; the ten biggest clones make up roughly 0.011%. These receptors have no known antigen. Sequencing input: naive CD4+ T cells from blood. These receptors were taken from a woman in her thirties with type 1 diabetes.

The genes are TRBV9 and TRBJ1-1, with D unresolved. There are 18 residues in the CDR3. Germline loops: CDR1 SGDLS, CDR2 YYNGEE. V lost 0 bases to trimming and J lost 0 bases, with 18 bases between them. CDR3 region: CASSVGLSGSLVNTEAFF. The CDR3 region has the DNA TGTGCCAGCAGCGTAGGTCTGTCAGGCTCCCTTGTGAACACTGAAGCTTTCTTT. Combining the CDR3 with reference TRBV9 and TRBJ1-1 gives the whole variable domain DSGVTQTPKHLITATGQRVTLRCSPRSGDLSVYWYQQSLDQGLQFLIQYYNGEERAKGNILERFSAQQFPDLHSELNLSSLELGDSALYFCASSVGLSGSLVNTEAFFGQGTRLTVV.

The chain uses TRBV11-2 and TRBJ2-2; D is unresolved. V lost 5 bases, J lost 1 base, and 8 bases lay in between. This CDR3 spans 14 amino acids. Germline loops: CDR1 SGHAT, CDR2 FQNNGV. For the CDR3, the DNA is TGTGCCAGCAGCCCTAGTTGGAACACCGGGGAGCTGTTTTTT. Encoded protein: CASSPSWNTGELFF. Based on the CDR3 plus reference TRBV11-2 and TRBJ2-2, the full variable domain is EAGVAQSPRYKIIEKRQSVAFWCNPISGHATLYWYQQILGQGPKLLIQFQNNGVVDDSQLPKDRFSAERLKGVDSTLKIQPAKLEDSAVYLCASSPSWNTGELFFGEGSRLTVL.

The chain recombines TRBV15 with TRBJ2-3; D might be TRBD2 (6 bases). This CDR3 contains 16 residues. With 6 bases removed from V and 0 bases from J, the gap between germline ends came to 16 bases. The V gene's germline CDR1 is LNHNV and CDR2 YYDKDF (reference sequence). For the CDR3, the DNA is TGTGCCACCAGGCCTGGGTTAGCGGAGAGCACAGATACGCAGTATTTT. It translates to CATRPGLAESTDTQYF.

This sequence joins TRBV30 and TRBJ2-6; D unresolved. V was cut by 2 bases and J by 2 bases, with 7 bases left in between. The CDR3 extends over 14 amino acids. Germline values: CDR1 GTSNPN, CDR2 SVGIG (reference sequence). DNA for the CDR3: TGTGCCTGGAGTTGGCAGGCTGGGGCCAACGTCCTGACTTTC. Its translation is CAWSWQAGANVLTF.

This chain links TRBV18 with TRBJ2-2, with TRBD1 as a possible D gene (6 bases). The CDR3 runs 15 residues. Germline loops: CDR1 KGHSH, CDR2 LQKENI. Trimming removed 3 bases from V and 0 bases from J, with 8 bases in between. This CDR3 reads CASSPRTANTGELFF. The CDR3 DNA is TGTGCCAGCTCACCTAGGACAGCGAACACCGGGGAGCTGTTTTTT.

This clone was counted between two and nine times. The V call is TRBV6-6, the J call TRBJ2-1, with unresolved D. The V gene lost 2 bases and the J gene lost 2 bases, with 7 bases spanning the gap. From germline, CDR1 is MNHNY and CDR2 SVGAGI (reference sequence). This CDR3 spans 14 amino acids. CDR3 nucleotide sequence: TGTGCCAGCAGTTACGGTACAGCCTACAATGAGCAGTTCTTC. It translates to CASSYGTAYNEQFF.

This clone came up a few times. CDR3 in DNA: TGTGCCAGCAGCGTAGACGGCAACAGAAATCAGCCCCAGCATTTT. It specifies CASSVDGNRNQPQHF. The V call is TRBV9, the J call TRBJ1-5; D gene ambiguous. Germline CDR1 SGDLS, CDR2 YYNGEE. V was shortened by 0 bases and J by 4 bases, with 11 bases between the two germline ends. This CDR3 has 15 amino acids.

Of note for this clone: An end of the junction differs from the germline gene, which may be a read error. V gene TRBV7-8 combines with J gene TRBJ2-7, with 7 nucleotides matching TRBD2. This CDR3 region has 11 residues. Germline V lookup: CDR1 SGHVS, CDR2 FQNEAQ. CDR3 nucleotide sequence: TGTGCCAGCAGCTCCGGGAGGACGGAAAGCTTC. It translates to CASSSGRTESF.